Listed below are T cell receptor beta chains from one sample, sequenced in a study of shared clonotypes between healthy human individuals. TCRdb's copy holds only in-frame clones and misses some; the assay was immunoSEQ multiplex PCR. The sample includes around 530,000 clones, roughly 79% seen only once; the top ten take around 13%. The material sequenced was PBMCs. The receptors derive from a middle-aged woman in good health. Some clones in this sample may be carry-over from other donors' samples. CDR3s include the opening cysteine and the closing phenylalanine or tryptophan. Fields, in order: D gene, clone size, V gene, J gene, CDR3 protein, CDR3 DNA. The D gene is left open where the match is weak. The size of a clone is reported for some rows only, either as once, few or many, or as a class for expanded clones.

.	.	TRBV27	TRBJ2-7	CASSWGPTVAYEQYF	TGTGCCAGCAGTTGGGGTCCCACTGTGGCCTACGAGCAGTACTTC
.	once	TRBV7-3	TRBJ1-3	CASSFGPGNTIYF	TGTGCCAGCAGCTTTGGTCCAGGAAACACCATATATTTT
.	.	TRBV30	TRBJ2-7	CACGGDEQYF	TGTGCCTGCGGGGGAGACGAGCAGTACTTC
.	.	TRBV28	TRBJ2-2	CASRPAGLLNTGELFF	TGTGCCAGCAGACCTGCGGGACTCCTGAACACCGGGGAGCTGTTTTTT
.	.	TRBV7-9	TRBJ1-5	CASSVSGAPGQPQHF	TGTGCCAGCAGCGTATCAGGGGCGCCTGGTCAGCCCCAGCATTTT
TRBD1	few	TRBV30	TRBJ2-3	CAWSQGVADTQYF	TGTGCCTGGTCCCAGGGGGTGGCAGATACGCAGTATTTT
.	.	TRBV2	TRBJ2-5	CASSEALSGQETQYF	TGTGCCAGCAGTGAAGCGCTTTCAGGGCAGGAGACCCAGTACTTC
TRBD2	.	TRBV11-2	TRBJ2-5	CASSLRGGGQETQYF	TGTGCCAGCAGCTTACGCGGGGGGGGCCAAGAGACCCAGTACTTC
.	.	TRBV10-1	TRBJ2-3	CASSESSTASTDTQYF	TGCGCCAGCAGTGAGTCGTCGACGGCCAGCACAGATACGCAGTATTTT
TRBD2	.	TRBV2	TRBJ2-1	CASSPGLAGANEQFF	TGTGCCAGCAGCCCAGGACTAGCGGGAGCCAATGAGCAGTTCTTC